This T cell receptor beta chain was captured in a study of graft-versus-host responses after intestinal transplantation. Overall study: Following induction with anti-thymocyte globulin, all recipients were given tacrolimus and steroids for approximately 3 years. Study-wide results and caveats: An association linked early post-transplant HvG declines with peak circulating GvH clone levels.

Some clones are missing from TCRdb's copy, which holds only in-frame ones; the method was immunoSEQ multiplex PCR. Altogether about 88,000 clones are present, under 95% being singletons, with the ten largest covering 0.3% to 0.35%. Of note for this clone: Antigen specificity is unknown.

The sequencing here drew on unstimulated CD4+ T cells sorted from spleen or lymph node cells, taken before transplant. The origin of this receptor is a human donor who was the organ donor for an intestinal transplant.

This CDR3 is CASRTADEGAREQYF. CDR3 coding DNA: TGTGCCAGCAGAACTGCTGACGAGGGAGCAAGGGAGCAGTACTTC. The chain links TRBV6-4 to TRBJ2-7; TRBD2 might be the D (5 bases). The V gene lost 6 bases and the J gene lost 7 bases, with 22 bases spanning the gap. CDR3 length: 15 residues. Germline V gene data show CDR1 as MRHNA and CDR2 as SNTAGT.